A single sample gave rise to the 19 T cell receptor beta chains below, sequenced in a study of cytomegalovirus exposure and HLA in healthy donors. PCR involved 60 Vbeta and 13 Jbeta primers. Method: immunoSEQ multiplex PCR; TCRdb's copy keeps in-frame clones and lacks some. The top ten hold less than 3.5% of the sample, which has 200,000 to 250,000 clones, 77% seen once. The sample consisted of PBMCs. Receptors were obtained from a woman in her sixties or seventies in good health and CMV-seropositive.

This clone was seen a few times. V is TRBV11-2 and J is TRBJ2-7; 11 bases agree with TRBD2. With V trimmed by 7 bases and J by 3 bases, 2 bases remained unmatched. Germline V gives CDR1 SGHAT, CDR2 FQNNGV. The CDR3 runs to 13 residues. CDR3 nucleotide sequence: TGTGCCAGCACCGGGACTAGCGGCTACGAGCAGTACTTC. This sequence encodes CASTGTSGYEQYF.

This chain uses TRBV19 with TRBJ2-2; the match to TRBD1 covers 9 bases. There are 14 residues in the CDR3. Germline CDR1 and CDR2: LNHDA and SQIVND (reference sequence). V shed 4 bases and J 5 bases; nucleotides not matched to a gene: 2. This CDR3 is CASSRDRATGELFF. DNA for the CDR3: TGTGCCAGTAGTAGGGACAGGGCGACCGGGGAGCTGTTTTTT.

This clone was detected a few times. The sample contains more than one DNA sequence encoding this CDR3. The rearrangement links TRBV5-1 to TRBJ1-2; perhaps TRBD1 as D (5 bases). V lost 0 bases to trimming and J lost 2 bases, with 8 bases between them. In germline, CDR1 is SGHRS, CDR2 YFSETQ. The CDR3 loop spans 14 amino acids. The chain's CDR3 is CASSLVAGNYGYTF. DNA for the CDR3: TGCGCCAGCAGCTTGGTGGCAGGGAACTATGGCTACACCTTC.

The table lists this clone with a few counts. CDR3 region: CAISESTGSYEQYF. As DNA, the CDR3 is TGTGCCATCAGTGAGTCGACAGGATCCTACGAGCAGTACTTC. V gene TRBV10-3 combines with J gene TRBJ2-7, with D perhaps matching TRBD1 (6 bases). This CDR3 comprises 14 residues. The germline V and J ends were trimmed by 0 bases and 1 base, with 7 bases remaining between them. From germline, CDR1 is ENHRY and CDR2 SYGVKD.

Only a few counts were recorded for this clone. The DNA of the CDR3 is TGTGCCAGCTCATCTTACACAAATTCTAACTATGGCTACACCTTC. Translation gives CASSSYTNSNYGYTF. The V and J genes are TRBV18 and TRBJ1-2; D is unresolved. Trimming took 5 bases from V and 0 from J, leaving 13 bases between them. Germline CDR1 and CDR2: KGHSH and LQKENI. The CDR3 extends over 15 amino acids. The variable domain in full, with the rest retrieved from reference TRBV18 and TRBJ1-2, is NAGVMQNPRHLVRRRGQEARLRCSPMKGHSHVYWYRQLPEEGLKFMVYLQKENIIDESGMPKERFSAEFPKEGPSILRIQQVVRGDSAAYFCASSSYTNSNYGYTFGSGTRLTVV.

The V and J genes are TRBV7-6 and TRBJ2-3; 7 bases match TRBD2. V lost 3 bases, J lost 1 base, and 4 bases stayed unmatched. CDR3 size: 15 residues. Germline loops: CDR1 SGHVS, CDR2 FNYEAQ. The CDR3 DNA reads TGTGCCAGCAGCTTGTGGAGCGGGGGCACAGATACGCAGTATTTT. Amino acids: CASSLWSGGTDTQYF.

The V and J genes are TRBV6-1 and TRBJ2-5, with no clear D. The CDR3 extends over 9 amino acids. The V gene's germline CDR1 is MNHNS and CDR2 SASEGT. Trimming cost V 10 bases and J 7 bases, with 7 bases left between them. The CDR3 is CATRGTQYF. The CDR3, as DNA: TGTGCCACGCGCGGGACCCAGTACTTC.

The chain has TRBV4-2 and TRBJ1-2; possible D gene TRBD1, 5 bases. Germline lookup yields CDR1 LGHNA and CDR2 YNFKEQ. V lost 1 base and J 4 bases, leaving 13 bases between the germline ends. The CDR3 contains 15 residues. CDR3 sequence (DNA): TGTGCCAGCAGCCAAGTCGGGGGTCAGAGCTATGGCTACACCTTC. This codes for CASSQVGGQSYGYTF.

This chain connects TRBV5-4 to TRBJ1-6, with TRBD1 as a possible D gene (5 bases). The CDR3 spans 16 residues. Germline values: CDR1 SGHNT, CDR2 YYREEE (reference sequence). V was shortened by 0 bases and J by 10 bases, with 17 bases between the two germline ends. The chain's CDR3 is CASSLGVGGGNSPLHF. In nucleotides, the CDR3 is TGTGCCAGCAGCTTGGGAGTGGGGGGGGGTAACTCACCCCTCCACTTT.

The chain recombines TRBV2 with TRBJ2-5; D ambiguous. V lost 6 bases and J 2 bases, leaving 13 bases between the germline ends. The germline V gene encodes CDR1 SNHLY and CDR2 FYNNEI. The CDR3 has 14 residues. The CDR3 sequence: CASRKSGFQETQYF. The CDR3 DNA follows: TGTGCCAGCAGGAAGTCGGGTTTTCAAGAGACCCAGTACTTC. The entire variable domain, with the rest obtained from reference TRBV2 and TRBJ2-5, is as follows: EPEVTQTPSHQVTQMGQEVILRCVPISNHLYFYWYRQILGQKVEFLVSFYNNEISEKSEIFDDQFSVERPDGSNFTLKIRSTKLEDSAMYFCASRKSGFQETQYFGPGTRLLVL.

The J gene is TRBJ1-6, the V gene TRBV7-9, with 8 bases that match TRBD1. Germline trimming cut 2 bases from V and 5 bases from J; bases unmatched to any gene: 8. The CDR3 is 17 residues long. Germline V CDR1 and CDR2: SEHNR, FQNEAQ (reference sequence). This chain's CDR3 is CASSLSAGGFHNSPLHF. CDR3 sequence (DNA): TGTGCCAGCAGCTTAAGCGCAGGGGGCTTTCATAATTCACCCCTCCACTTT.

This clone was seen only a few times. The chain links TRBV28 to TRBJ2-5, with D tentatively TRBD1 (6 bases). Per germline, CDR1 MDHEN and CDR2 SYDVKM. This CDR3 spans 14 amino acids. The V gene lost 6 bases and the J gene lost 4 bases, with 15 bases spanning the gap. The CDR3 coding sequence is TGTGCCAGCAGGTTACACAGGGACGGAGAGACCCAGTACTTC. Translated, it gives CASRLHRDGETQYF.

V gene TRBV5-6 combines with J gene TRBJ2-5, with D possibly matching TRBD2 (6 bases). V lost 0 bases and J lost 5, with 20 bases in between. CDR1 and CDR2 from the germline V gene are SGHDT and YYEEEE. This CDR3 region has 17 residues. The CDR3 sequence: CASSLVYSGGNIETQYF. The CDR3 nucleotides are TGTGCCAGCAGCTTGGTTTACAGCGGAGGGAATATTGAGACCCAGTACTTC.

This clone has only a few counts. The chain couples TRBV18 to TRBJ2-7, with TRBD1 identical over 11 bases. V was pared by 4 bases and J by 5 bases, with 4 bases of the junction left unmatched. From germline, CDR1 is KGHSH and CDR2 LQKENI. This CDR3 contains 14 residues. CDR3 amino acids: CASSLGQGANEQYF. CDR3 nucleotide sequence: TGTGCCAGCTCACTCGGACAGGGGGCGAACGAGCAGTACTTC. The complete variable domain, with remaining parts taken from reference TRBV18 and TRBJ2-7, reads NAGVMQNPRHLVRRRGQEARLRCSPMKGHSHVYWYRQLPEEGLKFMVYLQKENIIDESGMPKERFSAEFPKEGPSILRIQQVVRGDSAAYFCASSLGQGANEQYFGPGTRLTVT.

The chain combines TRBV27 with TRBJ2-7; D not certain. Germline V lookup: CDR1 MNHEY, CDR2 SMNVEV (reference sequence). Trimming removed 4 bases at V and 2 bases at J, with 15 bases between. This CDR3 is built from 15 residues. The CDR3 DNA follows: TGTGCCAGCAGTTCTGGGCACAGCCCTACCTACGAGCAGTACTTC. Translation gives CASSSGHSPTYEQYF.

This clone has only a few counts. The chain is built from TRBV27 and TRBJ2-6, with 8 nucleotides matching TRBD1. Germline V gene lookup returns CDR1 MNHEY and CDR2 SMNVEV (reference sequence). V trimming: 5 bases; J trimming: 1 base; junction bases outside the gene matches: 7. This CDR3 spans 17 amino acids. The CDR3 reads CASSTPRTGSGANVLTF. The DNA of the CDR3 is TGTGCCAGCAGTACACCCCGGACAGGGTCTGGGGCCAACGTCCTGACTTTC.

The chain links TRBV4-1 to TRBJ2-2; D is perhaps TRBD2 (5 bases). Germline CDR1 is MGHRA and CDR2 is YSYEKL. V lost 4 bases, J lost 4 bases, and 19 bases lay in between. CDR3 size: 17 residues. The CDR3 coding sequence is TGCGCCAGCAGCCCAGCCCCCCAGAGGGCCGGCACCGGGGAGCTGTTTTTT. Translation gives CASSPAPQRAGTGELFF.

The chain combines TRBV7-9 with TRBJ1-1; a weak D match, TRBD1 (6 bases). Germline-derived CDR1 and CDR2 are SEHNR and FQNEAQ (reference sequence). The CDR3 has 13 residues. Trimming stripped 5 bases from V and 5 bases from J, with 12 bases between. In DNA, the CDR3 is TGTGCCAGCAGCCCCCAGGGGTGGACTGAAGCTTTCTTT. The encoded protein is CASSPQGWTEAFF.

The chain is built from TRBV10-1 and TRBJ2-1; 14 bases are shared with TRBD2. V trimming: 5 bases; J trimming: 5 bases; junction bases outside the gene matches: 2. Germline V gene lookup returns CDR1 WNHNN and CDR2 SYGVQD (reference sequence). The CDR3 contains 15 residues. As DNA, the CDR3 is TGCGCCAGCAGTTCGGGACTAGCGGGGGACAATGAGCAGTTCTTC. Protein: CASSSGLAGDNEQFF.